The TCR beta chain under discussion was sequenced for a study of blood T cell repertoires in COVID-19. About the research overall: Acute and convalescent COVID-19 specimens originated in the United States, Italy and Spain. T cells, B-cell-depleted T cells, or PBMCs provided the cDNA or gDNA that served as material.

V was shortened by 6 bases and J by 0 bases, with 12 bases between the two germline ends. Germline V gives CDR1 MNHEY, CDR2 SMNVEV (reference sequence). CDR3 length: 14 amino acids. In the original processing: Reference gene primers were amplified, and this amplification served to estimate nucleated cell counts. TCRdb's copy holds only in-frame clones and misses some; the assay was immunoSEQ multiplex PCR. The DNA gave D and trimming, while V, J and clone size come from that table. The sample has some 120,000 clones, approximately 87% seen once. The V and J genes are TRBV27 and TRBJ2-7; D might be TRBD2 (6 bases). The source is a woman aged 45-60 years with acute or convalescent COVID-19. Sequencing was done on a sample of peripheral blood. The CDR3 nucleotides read TGTGCCAGCAGCATGGGGGGTGGCTCCTACGAGCAGTACTTC. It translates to CASSMGGGSYEQYF.